Below, 8 T cell receptor beta chains from the same sample are listed, as sequenced in a study of shared clonotypes between healthy human individuals. Sequencing was performed with immunoSEQ multiplex PCR; in TCRdb, only in-frame clones are kept and a portion is missing. The table includes approximately 320,000 clones, around 86% detected once. The specimen was memory CD8+ T cells sorted from blood. This sample's subset: CD45RO+ cells pooled with CCR7-negative TemRA cells. The receptors come from a man between 18 and 35 years old in good health.

This chain links TRBV27 with TRBJ2-7; D is perhaps TRBD1 (6 bases). V lost 5 bases, J lost 0 bases, and 17 bases lay in between. The germline gives CDR1 MNHEY, CDR2 SMNVEV (reference sequence). CDR3 length: 16 residues. Written as DNA, the CDR3 is TGTGCCAGCAGTGTGTCATCAGGGGAGAGCTCCTACGAGCAGTACTTC. Protein product: CASSVSSGESSYEQYF.

CDR3 in amino acids: CASSRTGTSGGTDTQYF. CDR3 DNA sequence: TGTGCCAGCAGTAGAACCGGGACTAGCGGGGGTACAGATACGCAGTATTTT. The J gene is TRBJ2-3, the V gene TRBV27; 14 bases are a match to TRBD2. Germline V gene sequence: CDR1 MNHEY, CDR2 SMNVEV (reference sequence). After removal of 5 bases from V and 3 bases from J, the junction contained 7 bases not matched to a gene. The CDR3 has 17 residues.

The V gene is TRBV14, the J gene TRBJ2-5; TRBD2 aligns across 7 bases. The CDR3 has 13 residues. V was clipped by 2 bases and J by 5 bases; unmatched bases: 2. CDR1 SGHDN and CDR2 FVKESK come from the germline V gene. The CDR3 bases are TGTGCCAGCAGCCAATGGGGAGGGGAGACCCAGTACTTC. Its protein is CASSQWGGETQYF.

V usage is TRBV7-8 and J usage is TRBJ1-1; no reliable D call. CDR1 and CDR2 (germline): SGHVS, FQNEAQ. The CDR3 is made up of 12 amino acids. V was trimmed by 5 bases and J by 1 base, leaving 5 bases between them. The CDR3 nucleotides read TGTGCCAGCAGCAACTGGAACACTGAAGCTTTCTTT. Its translation: CASSNWNTEAFF. Based on the CDR3 plus reference TRBV7-8 and TRBJ1-1, the full variable domain is GAGVSQSPRYKVAKRGQDVALRCDPISGHVSLFWYQQALGQGPEFLTYFQNEAQLDKSGLPSDRFFAERPEGSVSTLKIQRTQQEDSAVYLCASSNWNTEAFFGQGTRLTVV.

The chain carries TRBV28 and TRBJ1-5, with TRBD1 matching over 7 bases. Germline V gene sequence: CDR1 MDHEN, CDR2 SYDVKM. The J segment lost 1 base and the V segment lost 5 bases, leaving 5 bases of the junction unmatched. The CDR3 is 15 amino acids. The CDR3 loop reads CASSQGQSSNQPQHF. DNA of the CDR3: TGTGCCAGCAGTCAGGGACAGTCAAGCAATCAGCCCCAGCATTTT.

This clone was observed a handful of times. This rearrangement joins TRBV9 to TRBJ2-3; D may be TRBD2 (6 bases). Per germline, CDR1 SGDLS and CDR2 YYNGEE. The V gene lost 0 bases and the J gene lost 4 bases, with 15 bases spanning the gap. This CDR3 comprises 16 residues. This CDR3 reads CASSVAGLAPPDTQYF. CDR3 bases: TGTGCCAGCAGCGTAGCTGGTCTAGCGCCGCCAGATACGCAGTATTTT.

CDR3 sequence reads: CASSGTSGRAYYEQYF. CDR3 coding DNA: TGTGCCAGCAGCGGGACTAGCGGGAGGGCTTACTACGAGCAGTACTTC. V and J are TRBV11-2 and TRBJ2-7, with 16 bases fitting TRBD2. CDR1 is SGHAT and CDR2 is FQNNGV in the germline V gene. The CDR3 has 16 amino acids. J gave up 3 bases and V 5 bases, and 4 bases lay outside the gene matches.

The V and J genes are TRBV4-1 and TRBJ2-7; no definite D call. CDR1 is MGHRA and CDR2 is YSYEKL in the germline V gene. This CDR3 region has 15 residues. V gave up 1 base and J gave up 3 bases, with 13 bases separating them. CDR3 loop: CASSQATGLLYEQYF. CDR3 bases: TGCGCCAGCAGCCAAGCTACCGGGTTACTCTACGAGCAGTACTTC.